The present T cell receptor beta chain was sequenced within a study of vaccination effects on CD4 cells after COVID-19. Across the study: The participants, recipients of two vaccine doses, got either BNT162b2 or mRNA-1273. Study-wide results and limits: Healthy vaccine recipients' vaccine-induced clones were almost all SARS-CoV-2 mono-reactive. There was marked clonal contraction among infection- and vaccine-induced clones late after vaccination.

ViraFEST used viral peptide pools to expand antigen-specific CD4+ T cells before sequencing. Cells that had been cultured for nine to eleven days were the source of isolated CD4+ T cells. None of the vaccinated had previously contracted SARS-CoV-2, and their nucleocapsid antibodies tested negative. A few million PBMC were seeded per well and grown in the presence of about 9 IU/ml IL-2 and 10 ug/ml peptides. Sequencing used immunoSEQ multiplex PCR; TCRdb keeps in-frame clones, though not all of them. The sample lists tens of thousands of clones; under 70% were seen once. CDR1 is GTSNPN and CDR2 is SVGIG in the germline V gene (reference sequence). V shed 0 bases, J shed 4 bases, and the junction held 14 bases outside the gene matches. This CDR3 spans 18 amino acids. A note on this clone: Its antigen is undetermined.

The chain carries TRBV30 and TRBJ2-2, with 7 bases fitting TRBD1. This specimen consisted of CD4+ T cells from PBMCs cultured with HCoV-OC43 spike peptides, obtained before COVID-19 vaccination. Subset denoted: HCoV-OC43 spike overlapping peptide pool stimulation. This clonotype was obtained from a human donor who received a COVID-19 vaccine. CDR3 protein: CAWSVLSFGTVLTGELFF. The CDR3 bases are TGTGCCTGGAGTGTACTAAGCTTCGGGACAGTACTCACCGGGGAGCTGTTTTTT.